This is a list of T cell receptor beta chains from one sample in a study of shared clonotypes between healthy human individuals. Method: immunoSEQ multiplex PCR; TCRdb's copy keeps in-frame clones and lacks some. The table includes about 2.4 million clones, 93% detected once. Sample: naive CD4+ T cells from PBMCs. The origin of the receptors is a man aged 18 to 29 in good health. Some clones in this sample may be carry-over from other donors' samples. The CDR3 runs from the conserved cysteine through the conserved F or W. Fields, in order: clone size, D gene, V gene, J gene, CDR3 length, CDR3 DNA, CDR3 protein. A D gene is named only where the DNA matches it firmly. The size entry is marked missing in some rows and otherwise reads once, few, many or a size class.

abundance: NA; d_gene: NA; v_gene: TRBV6-1; j_gene: TRBJ1-2; len: 14; CDR3nt: TGTGCCAGCAGTAAAAACGGCTATACCCATGGCTACACCTTC; CDR3aa: CASSKNGYTHGYTF
abundance: NA; d_gene: NA; v_gene: TRBV2; j_gene: TRBJ2-2; len: 17; CDR3nt: TGTGCCAGCAGGCCGAACTTGGCTAGGATTAACACCGGGGAGCTGTTTTTT; CDR3aa: CASRPNLARINTGELFF
abundance: NA; d_gene: NA; v_gene: TRBV5-1; j_gene: TRBJ1-2; len: 14; CDR3nt: TGCGCCAGCAGCTCCCCCGGACACATTCTTGGCTACACCTTC; CDR3aa: CASSSPGHILGYTF
abundance: once; d_gene: NA; v_gene: TRBV10-1; j_gene: TRBJ1-5; len: 16; CDR3nt: TGCGCCAGCAGGAGGGCCCACGGTGATAGCAATCAGCCCCAGCATTTT; CDR3aa: CASRRAHGDSNQPQHF
abundance: NA; d_gene: NA; v_gene: TRBV11-2; j_gene: TRBJ1-2; len: 14; CDR3nt: TGTGCCAGCAGCTTAGTCGCCTCAGGCTATGGCTACACCTTC; CDR3aa: CASSLVASGYGYTF
abundance: NA; d_gene: NA; v_gene: TRBV30; j_gene: TRBJ1-4; len: 15; CDR3nt: TGTGCCTGGAGTACTAATGCTGCAACTAATGAAAAACTGTTTTTT; CDR3aa: CAWSTNAATNEKLFF
abundance: NA; d_gene: TRBD2; v_gene: TRBV5-1; j_gene: TRBJ2-1; len: 15; CDR3nt: TGCGCCAGCAGCCCTAGCGGGAGTGGGCACAATGAGCAGTTCTTC; CDR3aa: CASSPSGSGHNEQFF
abundance: NA; d_gene: TRBD2; v_gene: TRBV7-2; j_gene: TRBJ2-3; len: 16; CDR3nt: TGTGCCAGCAGCCTAGGACTAGCGGGTAGCACAGATACGCAGTATTTT; CDR3aa: CASSLGLAGSTDTQYF
abundance: NA; d_gene: TRBD1; v_gene: TRBV19; j_gene: TRBJ1-2; len: 15; CDR3nt: TGTGCCAGTAGTATCACCGGGACAGGGAACTATGGCTACACCTTC; CDR3aa: CASSITGTGNYGYTF
abundance: NA; d_gene: TRBD1; v_gene: TRBV19; j_gene: TRBJ1-4; len: 12; CDR3nt: TGTGCCAGCGGGGACAGGGGTTCAAAACTGTTTTTT; CDR3aa: CASGDRGSKLFF
abundance: NA; d_gene: TRBD1; v_gene: TRBV7-2; j_gene: TRBJ2-1; len: 15; CDR3nt: TGTGCCAGCAGCCCTCTTGGCAGGGGGTTAAATGAGCAGTTCTTC; CDR3aa: CASSPLGRGLNEQFF
abundance: NA; d_gene: TRBD1; v_gene: TRBV29-1; j_gene: TRBJ1-2; len: 12; CDR3nt: TGCAGCGCTACGGGACAGGGGGGCGGCTACACCTTC; CDR3aa: CSATGQGGGYTF
abundance: NA; d_gene: TRBD1; v_gene: TRBV7-3; j_gene: TRBJ2-7; len: 18; CDR3nt: TGTGCCAGCAGCCTAGAGGGTAATCTGGCGGGACAGGACTACGAGCAGTACTTC; CDR3aa: CASSLEGNLAGQDYEQYF
abundance: NA; d_gene: NA; v_gene: TRBV7-2; j_gene: TRBJ1-2; len: 15; CDR3nt: TGTGCCAGCAGCTTAAGGAGTCCAGCTAACTATGGCTACACCTTC; CDR3aa: CASSLRSPANYGYTF
abundance: NA; d_gene: TRBD1; v_gene: TRBV10-3; j_gene: TRBJ2-7; len: 14; CDR3nt: TGTGCCATCAGTGCCCCGGGACAGGGGGGCGAGCAGTACTTC; CDR3aa: CAISAPGQGGEQYF
abundance: NA; d_gene: NA; v_gene: TRBV5-4; j_gene: TRBJ2-1; len: 11; CDR3nt: TGTGCCAGCAGCTTGGACTATGAGCAGTTCTTC; CDR3aa: CASSLDYEQFF
abundance: NA; d_gene: TRBD1; v_gene: TRBV5-1; j_gene: TRBJ1-6; len: 14; CDR3nt: TGCGCCAGCAGCTCACAGGGGTCTGGCTCACCCCTCCACTTT; CDR3aa: CASSSQGSGSPLHF
abundance: once; d_gene: TRBD1; v_gene: TRBV5-5; j_gene: TRBJ1-2; len: 15; CDR3nt: TGTGCCAGCAGCTTGGGACAGGGCATAAACTATGGCTACACCTTC; CDR3aa: CASSLGQGINYGYTF
abundance: NA; d_gene: NA; v_gene: TRBV5-1; j_gene: TRBJ2-1; len: 13; CDR3nt: TGCGCCAGCAGCGCTGACAACTACAATGAGCAGTTCTTC; CDR3aa: CASSADNYNEQFF
abundance: once; d_gene: NA; v_gene: TRBV19; j_gene: TRBJ2-3; len: 14; CDR3nt: TGTGCCAGTAACCAGCGGGCAGACACAGATACGCAGTATTTT; CDR3aa: CASNQRADTDTQYF
abundance: NA; d_gene: TRBD1; v_gene: TRBV29-1; j_gene: TRBJ1-2; len: 13; CDR3nt: TGCAGCGAGAACAGGGGGCCAATCTATGGCTACACCTTC; CDR3aa: CSENRGPIYGYTF
abundance: once; d_gene: NA; v_gene: TRBV29-1; j_gene: TRBJ2-5; len: 12; CDR3nt: TGCAGCGTTGAACAGGCCCGGGAGACCCAGTACTTC; CDR3aa: CSVEQARETQYF
abundance: NA; d_gene: NA; v_gene: TRBV6-6; j_gene: TRBJ1-1; len: 13; CDR3nt: TGTGCCAGCAGTTACGAGCTGAACACTGAAGCTTTCTTT; CDR3aa: CASSYELNTEAFF
abundance: NA; d_gene: TRBD2; v_gene: TRBV29-1; j_gene: TRBJ2-1; len: 15; CDR3nt: TGCAGCGTTGAGGTTTCGGCGGGAGGCTACAATGAGCAGTTCTTC; CDR3aa: CSVEVSAGGYNEQFF
abundance: few; d_gene: NA; v_gene: TRBV4-2; j_gene: TRBJ1-1; len: 12; CDR3nt: TGTGCCAGCAGTGTGGGGGAGGCTGAAGCTTTCTTT; CDR3aa: CASSVGEAEAFF
abundance: NA; d_gene: NA; v_gene: TRBV7-9; j_gene: TRBJ1-1; len: 14; CDR3nt: TGTGCCAGCAGCTTAGAGCCAGGGCACACTGAAGCTTTCTTT; CDR3aa: CASSLEPGHTEAFF
abundance: NA; d_gene: NA; v_gene: TRBV4-2; j_gene: TRBJ1-1; len: 17; CDR3nt: TGTGCCAGCAGCCAAGATGAAGGAGATCCCGTTGCCACTGAAGCTTTCTTT; CDR3aa: CASSQDEGDPVATEAFF
abundance: NA; d_gene: TRBD1; v_gene: TRBV5-3; j_gene: TRBJ1-4; len: 19; CDR3nt: TGTGCCAGAAGCTTTTGGCCGGGACAGGGGGCGCAGGTTAACGAAAAACTGTTTTTT; CDR3aa: CARSFWPGQGAQVNEKLFF
abundance: NA; d_gene: NA; v_gene: TRBV7-3; j_gene: TRBJ2-5; len: 14; CDR3nt: TGTGCCAGCAGCTCCAAAGGGAGTCAAGAGACCCAGTACTTC; CDR3aa: CASSSKGSQETQYF
abundance: once; d_gene: TRBD1; v_gene: TRBV6-1; j_gene: TRBJ1-3; len: 14; CDR3nt: TGTGCCAGCAGTGCCAATAGACAGGGAGGGACCATATATTTT; CDR3aa: CASSANRQGGTIYF
abundance: NA; d_gene: TRBD2; v_gene: TRBV4-3; j_gene: TRBJ2-1; len: 15; CDR3nt: TGCGCCAGCAGCCAGACTAGCGGGAGGACGAGTGAGCAGTTCTTC; CDR3aa: CASSQTSGRTSEQFF
abundance: once; d_gene: NA; v_gene: TRBV18; j_gene: TRBJ1-1; len: 12; CDR3nt: TGTGCCAGCTCACCACTGGCAGGGGTTGCTTTCTTT; CDR3aa: CASSPLAGVAFF
abundance: NA; d_gene: NA; v_gene: TRBV9; j_gene: TRBJ2-4; len: 16; CDR3nt: TGTGCCAGCAGCGTACTTCCCGAACAGACTCGTAACATTCAGTACTTC; CDR3aa: CASSVLPEQTRNIQYF
abundance: NA; d_gene: TRBD2; v_gene: TRBV7-2; j_gene: TRBJ2-3; len: 17; CDR3nt: TGTGCCAGCAGCCCGACTAGCGGGAGGGCGGGGGGAGATACGCAGTATTTT; CDR3aa: CASSPTSGRAGGDTQYF
abundance: NA; d_gene: NA; v_gene: TRBV11-3; j_gene: TRBJ2-5; len: 15; CDR3nt: TGTGCCAGCAGCTTACATGGGACGGTGCAAGAGACCCAGTACTTC; CDR3aa: CASSLHGTVQETQYF
abundance: NA; d_gene: NA; v_gene: TRBV18; j_gene: TRBJ2-3; len: 17; CDR3nt: TGTGCCAGCTCGCCCACACAACGTTCGCCCATCACAGATACGCAGTATTTT; CDR3aa: CASSPTQRSPITDTQYF
abundance: NA; d_gene: TRBD2; v_gene: TRBV9; j_gene: TRBJ2-3; len: 17; CDR3nt: TGTGCCAGCAGCGTAGGGCGGACTAGCGGGAGCACAGATACGCAGTATTTT; CDR3aa: CASSVGRTSGSTDTQYF
abundance: once; d_gene: NA; v_gene: TRBV27; j_gene: TRBJ2-7; len: 14; CDR3nt: TGTGCCAGCAGGACAGTCCCAAGCTCCTACGAGCAGTACTTC; CDR3aa: CASRTVPSSYEQYF
abundance: NA; d_gene: NA; v_gene: TRBV5-1; j_gene: TRBJ2-7; len: 11; CDR3nt: TGCGCCAGCAGCTTTTTTGACGAGCAGTACTTC; CDR3aa: CASSFFDEQYF
abundance: NA; d_gene: NA; v_gene: TRBV6-5; j_gene: TRBJ1-2; len: 15; CDR3nt: TGTGCCAGCAGACGTTCCAGGGAAATTGGCTATGGCTACACCTTC; CDR3aa: CASRRSREIGYGYTF
abundance: NA; d_gene: NA; v_gene: TRBV7-9; j_gene: TRBJ1-1; len: 13; CDR3nt: TGTGCCAGCAGCCTGTACGGGGACGTGCGAGCTTTCTTT; CDR3aa: CASSLYGDVRAFF